A single sample is the source of the 29 T cell receptor beta chains below, sequenced in a study of spatial heterogeneity in lung cancer. Time point defined: sample taken at primary tumor resection. The input material, whole RNA from tumor, nontumor lung or frozen PBMC, was sequenced unsorted. TCRdb ran MiXCR on the 5' RACE reads and lists one entry per CDR3 protein. The sample shows some 11,000 distinct CDR3 sequences, 6.3% of them seen only once. The sequenced sample was PBMCs, obtained at surgery. The receptors come from a male donor with early-stage non-small cell lung cancer.

This clonotype was seen many times. This beta chain is an off-target read within a library intended for alpha chains, so its frequency means little. The chain carries TRBV5-1 and TRBJ1-2; a possible D gene is TRBD1 (5 bases). The V end was cut by 0 bases, the J end by 0 bases, with 12 bases between. Per germline, CDR1 SGHRS and CDR2 YFSETQ. The CDR3 covers 16 residues. CDR3 sequence: CASSLAGLETNYGYTF. The CDR3 DNA reads TGCGCCAGCAGCTTGGCGGGACTGGAGACTAACTATGGCTACACCTTC.

A remark on this clonotype: This beta chain is a stray read from a library made for alpha chains; its abundance is not meaningful. The V gene is TRBV30, the J gene TRBJ2-3, with TRBD2 as a possible D gene (5 bases). The CDR3 runs to 13 residues. Germline V gene data show CDR1 as GTSNPN and CDR2 as SVGIG (reference sequence). The V gene lost 8 bases and the J gene lost 2 bases, with 14 bases spanning the gap. As DNA, the CDR3 is TGTGCCCTGGAGGCGGAAAACACAGATACGCAGTATTTT. Its translation is CALEAENTDTQYF.

This clonotype was found a few times. This beta chain is a stray read from a library made for alpha chains; its abundance is not meaningful. In DNA form, the CDR3 reads TGTGCCAGCAGTCGCCCTTCAGGGCAGCCCCAGCATTTT. As protein: CASSRPSGQPQHF. V and J are TRBV12-3 or TRBV12-4 and TRBJ1-5; D is possibly TRBD1 (5 bases). The CDR3 sequence is 13 residues long. Trimming shortened V by 5 bases and J by 7 bases, and 12 bases separated the two germline ends.

This clonotype was seen a single time. Germline is not matched at one junction end, which may reflect a read error. Because this beta chain is a stray read in a library intended to capture alpha chains, its abundance should not be given much weight. CDR3 in amino acids: CASSRSTGKDETRYF. The DNA of the CDR3 is TGCGCCAGCAGCCGGTCGACAGGGAAGGATGAGACCCGGTACTTC. V usage is TRBV5-1 and J usage is TRBJ2-5, with 7 nucleotides matching TRBD1. The CDR3 runs 15 residues. The germline CDR1 and CDR2 sequences are SGHRS and YFSETQ.

At least ten counts were recorded for this clonotype. Since it is a stray read in a library aimed at alpha chains, this beta chain has a size that is not meaningful. The genes are TRBV3-1 and TRBJ2-7; D is unclear. Germline-derived CDR1 and CDR2 are LGHDT and YNNKEL (reference sequence). The CDR3 has 12 residues. V gave up 2 bases and J gave up 6 bases, with 8 bases separating them. CDR3 loop: CASSQISSEQYF. The CDR3 nucleotides are TGTGCCAGCAGCCAAATCAGTTCCGAGCAGTACTTC.

At least ten counts were recorded for this clonotype. The size of this beta chain means little, since it is a stray read in a library made for alpha chains. J is TRBJ1-2 and V is TRBV6-5; TRBD1 aligns across 7 bases. J was trimmed by 5 bases and V by 7 bases; bases with no gene match: 7. The CDR3 contains 13 residues. The germline CDR1 and CDR2 sequences are MNHEY and SVGAGI. CDR3 nucleotide sequence: TGTGCCAGCAACCCAGGGGGGAAGTATGGCTACACCTTC. Amino acids: CASNPGGKYGYTF.

About this clonotype itself: Because the library targeted alpha chains, this beta chain is an off-target read whose size means little. This rearrangement joins TRBV4-1 to TRBJ2-3, with D unclear. Germline V gene data show CDR1 as MGHRA and CDR2 as YSYEKL. V was trimmed by 1 base and J by 3 bases, leaving 2 bases between them. The CDR3 contains 12 residues. The CDR3 bases are TGCGCCAGCAGCCAAGCGACAGATACGCAGTATTTT. Translating it yields CASSQATDTQYF.

As regards this clonotype: This beta chain is an unintended read in a library built for alpha chains; its size means little. The chain employs TRBV5-1 and TRBJ2-5; D gene unclear. There are 14 residues in the CDR3. V was cut by 0 bases and J by 3 bases, with 9 bases left in between. The V gene's germline CDR1 is SGHRS and CDR2 YFSETQ. CDR3 in amino acids: CASSLAGGEETQYF. Here the CDR3 DNA reads TGCGCCAGCAGCTTGGCCGGCGGTGAAGAGACCCAGTACTTC.

Turning to this clonotype: This beta chain is an unintended read in a library built for alpha chains; its size means little. CDR3 region: CASRSRTGSTGELFF. The CDR3 DNA sequence: TGTGCCAGCAGGTCCAGGACGGGGTCCACCGGGGAGCTGTTTTTT. The chain uses TRBV11-2 and TRBJ2-2, with a possible D match to TRBD2 (5 bases). This CDR3 region has 15 residues. With 6 bases removed from V and 4 bases from J, the gap between germline ends came to 15 bases. Germline V gene data show CDR1 as SGHAT and CDR2 as FQNNGV.

This clonotype counts as medium-sized. This beta chain appears as a stray read in a library generated for alpha chains; its size is not informative. As DNA, the CDR3 is TGTGCCAGCAGTCCCGGGACTAGCGGCAACAATGAGCAGTTCTTC. Protein product: CASSPGTSGNNEQFF. This rearrangement joins TRBV12-3 or TRBV12-4 to TRBJ2-1, with 11 bases aligning to TRBD2. V was pared by 5 bases and J by 5 bases, with 5 bases of the junction left unmatched. The CDR3 covers 15 residues.

In its sample, this clonotype ranks as medium-sized (0.01 to 0.1%). The library was prepared for alpha chains; this beta chain is a stray read, so its frequency means little. The rearrangement uses TRBV14 and TRBJ1-1, with a weak D call TRBD1 (6 bases). CDR3 length: 15 residues. The ends were cut back, 6 bases at V and 0 bases at J, with 14 bases in the middle. The germline V gene encodes CDR1 SGHDN and CDR2 FVKESK. CDR3 region: CASRGGQGLNTEAFF. The CDR3 DNA reads as TGTGCCAGCAGGGGGGGACAAGGCCTGAACACTGAAGCTTTCTTT.

This clonotype is categorized as medium-sized. In a library made to pick up alpha chains, this beta chain is a stray read with a size that means little. The chain employs TRBV6-4 and TRBJ2-3; D is possibly TRBD2 (6 bases). This CDR3 contains 15 residues. Between the trimmed V and J ends, which lost 8 bases and 3 bases, there was a span of 18 bases. CDR1 and CDR2 (germline): MRHNA, SNTAGT. The CDR3 protein is CASAAGLESTDTQYF. In DNA, the CDR3 is TGTGCCAGCGCGGCGGGGTTAGAGTCGACAGATACGCAGTATTTT.

This clonotype was detected ten times or more. The size of this beta chain means little, since it is a stray read in a library made for alpha chains. This chain uses TRBV6-5 with TRBJ1-1; tentatively, D is TRBD1 (5 bases). This CDR3 spans 14 amino acids. Germline V gene lookup returns CDR1 MNHEY and CDR2 SVGAGI. Trimming left V 1 base short and J 5 bases short, with 11 bases between. CDR3 nucleotide sequence: TGTGCCAGCAGTTACTGGGGGGGAGGTACTGAAGCTTTCTTT. Amino acid sequence: CASSYWGGGTEAFF.

This clonotype rates as medium-sized. The library was designed around alpha chains, so this beta chain is a stray read whose abundance carries little weight. The rearrangement joins TRBV5-1 to TRBJ2-6, with 7 bases identical to TRBD1. The germline V gene encodes CDR1 SGHRS and CDR2 YFSETQ. Trimming at V came to 3 bases and at J to 2 bases, leaving 2 bases not matched to a gene. The CDR3 runs to 15 residues. The CDR3 bases are TGCGCCAGCAGCTACGGGACAGCTGGGGCCAACGTCCTGACTTTC. It codes for CASSYGTAGANVLTF.

This clonotype was observed a handful of times. For a library built for alpha chains, this beta chain is a stray read; little rests on its size. This sequence joins TRBV27 and TRBJ2-5; possibly TRBD1 or TRBD2 for D (5 bases each). The germline CDR1 and CDR2 sequences are MNHEY and SMNVEV (reference sequence). The CDR3 length is 14 residues. V was trimmed by 2 bases and J by 5 bases, leaving 12 bases between them. Here the CDR3 reads CASSLAGRMETQYF. DNA of the CDR3: TGTGCCAGCAGTTTAGCAGGGAGAATGGAGACCCAGTACTTC.

This clonotype is medium-sized (0.01 to 0.1%) by share. The library was designed around alpha chains, so this beta chain is a stray read whose abundance carries little weight. The genes are TRBV29-1 and TRBJ2-7; weak D call: TRBD1 (6 bases). The CDR3 extends over 13 amino acids. Germline V lookup: CDR1 SQVTM, CDR2 ANQGSEA. V gave up 4 bases and J gave up 4 bases, with 14 bases separating them. The CDR3 nucleotides read TGCAGCGTTGTGTCAGGGGATTCGTACGAGCAGTACTTC. It yields the protein CSVVSGDSYEQYF.

This clonotype was detected a few times. With the library built for alpha chains, this beta chain is off target and its frequency is not meaningful. V gene TRBV6-5 combines with J gene TRBJ2-3; 7 nucleotides match TRBD1. Trimming took 6 bases from V and 2 from J; bases not matched to a gene: 8. This CDR3 comprises 15 residues. Germline V gives CDR1 MNHEY, CDR2 SVGAGI. CDR3 amino acids: CASSLGTEYTDTQYF. CDR3 nucleotide sequence: TGTGCCAGCAGCCTCGGGACAGAATACACAGATACGCAGTATTTT.

This clonotype is medium-sized. This beta chain is an off-target read within a library intended for alpha chains, so its frequency means little. The V gene is TRBV28, the J gene TRBJ1-1; D might be TRBD1 (6 bases). V shed 8 bases and J shed 1 base, with 14 bases lying between them. Germline loops: CDR1 MDHEN, CDR2 SYDVKM. The CDR3 length is 14 residues. CDR3 region: CASHSGQKNTEAFF. The CDR3 DNA is TGTGCCAGCCATAGCGGACAGAAGAACACTGAAGCTTTCTTT.

With respect to this clonotype: This beta chain was picked up by a library intended for alpha chains and is off target, so its count carries little meaning. The chain is built from TRBV6-2 or TRBV6-3 and TRBJ1-2; no clear D. V shed 0 bases and J shed 7 bases, with 6 bases lying between them. The germline V gene has CDR1 MNHEY and CDR2 SVGEGT. The CDR3 sequence is 12 residues long. The CDR3 loop reads CASSYSGVGYTF. In nucleotides, the CDR3 is TGTGCCAGCAGTTACTCTGGGGTTGGCTACACCTTC.

At least ten counts were recorded for this clonotype. The library was built for alpha chains, so this beta chain is an off-target read and its size means little. The chain uses TRBV12-5 and TRBJ2-1; the match to TRBD1 covers 8 bases. The CDR3 is 14 residues long. J was trimmed by 7 bases and V by 4 bases; bases with no gene match: 6. CDR1 and CDR2 from the germline V gene are LGHNT and FRNRAP. The CDR3 protein is CASGYPTGANEQFF. The CDR3 region has the DNA TGTGCTAGTGGTTACCCGACAGGGGCAAATGAGCAGTTCTTC.

This clonotype was recorded at least ten times. This beta chain is a stray read from a library made for alpha chains; its abundance is not meaningful. This chain joins TRBV6-1 and TRBJ2-6; D not resolved. Germline loops: CDR1 MNHNS, CDR2 SASEGT. Trimming pared 4 bases from V and 0 bases from J, leaving 7 bases between. This CDR3 spans 15 amino acids. CDR3 sequence reads: CASSGQNSGANVLTF. CDR3 sequence (DNA): TGTGCCAGCAGTGGACAAAACTCTGGGGCCAACGTCCTGACTTTC.

This clonotype was counted between two and nine times. Since the library was made to target alpha chains, this beta chain is a stray read and its abundance is not meaningful. J is TRBJ1-5 and V is TRBV7-2, with 8 bases matching TRBD1. Germline assignment: CDR1 SGHTA and CDR2 FQGNSA. Germline trimming cut 4 bases from V and 6 bases from J; bases unmatched to any gene: 20. The CDR3 contains 19 residues. CDR3 residues: CASSSTGQEVSSSIQPQHF. The CDR3 DNA sequence: TGTGCCAGCAGCTCGACGGGACAGGAAGTCTCTTCAAGTATTCAGCCCCAGCATTTT.

This clonotype is medium-sized. Because the library targeted alpha chains, this beta chain is an off-target read whose size means little. The chain employs TRBV20-1 and TRBJ2-2; no definite D call. Germline V gives CDR1 DFQATT, CDR2 SNEGSKA (reference sequence). The length of the CDR3 is 13 residues. Trimming cost V 0 bases and J 7 bases, with 9 bases left between them. CDR3 amino acids: CSARDVGRGELFF. As DNA, the CDR3 is TGCAGTGCTAGAGATGTAGGCCGCGGGGAGCTGTTTTTT.

Within the sample, this clonotype is medium-sized. This beta chain was picked up by a library intended for alpha chains and is off target, so its count carries little meaning. This sequence joins TRBV28 and TRBJ2-7, with TRBD2 matching over 15 bases. J was trimmed by 1 base and V by 6 bases; bases with no gene match: 1. The germline V gene encodes CDR1 MDHEN and CDR2 SYDVKM. This CDR3 has 15 residues. CDR3 in DNA: TGTGCCAGCAGCGGGACTAGCGGGGGGTCCTACGAGCAGTACTTC. This gives the protein CASSGTSGGSYEQYF.

This clonotype came up a few times. With the library built for alpha chains, this beta chain is off target and its frequency is not meaningful. The V and J genes are TRBV19 and TRBJ2-1; D gene uncertain. Per germline, CDR1 LNHDA and CDR2 SQIVND (reference sequence). The V end lost 3 bases, the J end lost 9 bases, and 12 bases lay between the germline ends. This CDR3 has 13 amino acids. Here the CDR3 reads CASSIGRSGEQFF. The CDR3 bases are TGTGCCAGTAGTATCGGTCGATCCGGTGAGCAGTTCTTC.

A note on this clonotype: The library was prepared for alpha chains; this beta chain is a stray read, so its frequency means little. The V and J genes are TRBV2 and TRBJ2-3; D may correspond to TRBD1 or TRBD2 (7 bases each). V lost 6 bases and J 1 base, leaving 11 bases between the germline ends. The CDR3 has 14 residues. Per the germline V gene, CDR1 is SNHLY and CDR2 is FYNNEI. CDR3 coding DNA: TGTGCCAGCAGACAGGGGAGGGGCACAGATACGCAGTATTTT. Protein: CASRQGRGTDTQYF.

At least ten counts were recorded for this clonotype. The library was prepared for alpha chains; this beta chain is a stray read, so its frequency means little. V is TRBV11-2 and J is TRBJ2-2; 12 bases are shared with TRBD2. The J segment lost 5 bases and the V segment lost 2 bases, leaving 9 bases of the junction unmatched. The CDR3 totals 18 residues. CDR1 is SGHAT, CDR2 FQNNGV, per germline. The CDR3 DNA reads as TGTGCCAGCAGCTTATCGGCTAGCGGGAGGGCCGGGACCGGGGAGCTGTTTTTT. This encodes CASSLSASGRAGTGELFF.

Points on this clonotype: As an off-target read in a library built for alpha chains, this beta chain has a frequency of little significance. The rearrangement uses TRBV9 and TRBJ2-1; 13 bases fit TRBD2. The CDR3 consists of 17 residues. Per germline, CDR1 SGDLS and CDR2 YYNGEE. Losses at the gene ends were 8 bases for V and 3 bases for J; bases not matched to a gene: 11. Here the CDR3 DNA reads TGTGCCAGTGCTGTAGGACTAGCGGGAGAACGCTACAATGAGCAGTTCTTC. Translation: CASAVGLAGERYNEQFF. Full variable domain (missing parts from reference TRBV9 and TRBJ2-1): DSGVTQTPKHLITATGQRVTLRCSPRSGDLSVYWYQQSLDQGLQFLIQYYNGEERAKGNILERFSAQQFPDLHSELNLSSLELGDSALYFCASAVGLAGERYNEQFFGPGTRLTVL.

This clonotype was seen repeatedly, ten times or more. This beta chain is off target for a library built for alpha chains, so its abundance means little. This chain links TRBV5-1 with TRBJ2-3; 7 bases are shared with TRBD2. V lost 0 bases and J lost 1; bases outside the gene matches: 5. The germline V gene has CDR1 SGHRS and CDR2 YFSETQ. This CDR3 region has 16 residues. CDR3 nucleotide sequence: TGCGCCAGCAGCTTGGGACGGGAGGCCCGCACAGATACGCAGTATTTT. Translation: CASSLGREARTDTQYF.